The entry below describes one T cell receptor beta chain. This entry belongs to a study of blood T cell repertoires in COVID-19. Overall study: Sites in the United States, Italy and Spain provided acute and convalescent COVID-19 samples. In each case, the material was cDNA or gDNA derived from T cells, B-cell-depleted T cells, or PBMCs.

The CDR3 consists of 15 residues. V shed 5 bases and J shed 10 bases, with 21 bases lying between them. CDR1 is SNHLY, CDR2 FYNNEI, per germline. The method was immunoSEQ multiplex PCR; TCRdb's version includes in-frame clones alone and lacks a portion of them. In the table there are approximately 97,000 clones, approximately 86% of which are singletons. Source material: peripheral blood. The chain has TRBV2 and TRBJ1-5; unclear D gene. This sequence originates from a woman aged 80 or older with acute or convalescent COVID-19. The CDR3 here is CASSLFPPGVGPQHF. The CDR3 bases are TGTGCCAGCAGTTTATTCCCCCCGGGTGTCGGCCCCCAGCATTTT.